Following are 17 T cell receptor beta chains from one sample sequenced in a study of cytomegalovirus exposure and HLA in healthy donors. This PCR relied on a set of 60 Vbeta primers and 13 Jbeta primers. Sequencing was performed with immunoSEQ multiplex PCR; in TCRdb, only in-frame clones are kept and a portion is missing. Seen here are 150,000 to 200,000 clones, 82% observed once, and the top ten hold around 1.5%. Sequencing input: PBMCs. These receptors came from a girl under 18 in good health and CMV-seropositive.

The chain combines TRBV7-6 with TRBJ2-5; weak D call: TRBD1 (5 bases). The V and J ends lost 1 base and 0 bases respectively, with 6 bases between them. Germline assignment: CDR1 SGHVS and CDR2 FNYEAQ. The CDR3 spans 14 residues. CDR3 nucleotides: TGTGCCAGCAGCTTAGAGGGGTACCAAGAGACCCAGTACTTC. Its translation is CASSLEGYQETQYF.

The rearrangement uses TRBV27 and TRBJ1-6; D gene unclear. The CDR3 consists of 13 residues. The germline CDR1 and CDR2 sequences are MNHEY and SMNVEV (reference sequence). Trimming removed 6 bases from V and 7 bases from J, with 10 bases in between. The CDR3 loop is CASRPLTNSPLHF. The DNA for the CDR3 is TGTGCCAGCAGACCCCTGACAAATTCACCCCTCCACTTT.

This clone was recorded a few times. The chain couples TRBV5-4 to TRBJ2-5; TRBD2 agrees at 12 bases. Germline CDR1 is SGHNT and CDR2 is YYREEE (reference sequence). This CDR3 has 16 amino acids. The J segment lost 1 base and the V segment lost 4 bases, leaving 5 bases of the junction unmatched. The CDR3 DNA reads TGTGCCAGCAGCATCCCACTAGCGGGGGGCCAAGAGACCCAGTACTTC. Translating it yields CASSIPLAGGQETQYF.

The CDR3 DNA follows: TGTGCCAGCAGCACCCGGAGGCTCTCCTCCTACGAGCAGTACTTC. Translation gives CASSTRRLSSYEQYF. This chain uses TRBV14 with TRBJ2-7; D possibly corresponds to TRBD2 (5 bases). The CDR3 consists of 15 residues. Trimming took off 5 bases at V and 0 bases at J, with 14 bases between the two ends. CDR1 and CDR2 from the germline V gene are SGHDN and FVKESK.

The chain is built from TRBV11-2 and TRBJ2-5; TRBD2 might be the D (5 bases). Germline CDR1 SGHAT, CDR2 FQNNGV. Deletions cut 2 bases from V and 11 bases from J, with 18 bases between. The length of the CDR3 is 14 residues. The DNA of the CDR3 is TGTGCCAGCAGCTTACGCGCCGGCTGGGGAGAGCAGTACTTC. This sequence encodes CASSLRAGWGEQYF.

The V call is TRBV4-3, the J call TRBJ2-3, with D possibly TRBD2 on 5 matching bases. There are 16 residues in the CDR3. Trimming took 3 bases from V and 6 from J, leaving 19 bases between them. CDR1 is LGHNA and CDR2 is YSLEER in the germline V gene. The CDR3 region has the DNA TGCGCCAGCAGCCAGGCACCACCACCTAGCATCGATACGCAGTATTTT. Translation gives CASSQAPPPSIDTQYF.

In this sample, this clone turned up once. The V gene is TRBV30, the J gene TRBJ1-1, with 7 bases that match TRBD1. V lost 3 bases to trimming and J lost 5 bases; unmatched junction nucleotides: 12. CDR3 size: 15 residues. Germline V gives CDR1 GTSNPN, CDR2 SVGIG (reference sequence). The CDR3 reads CAWSTYRGGETEAFF. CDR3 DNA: TGTGCCTGGAGCACTTACAGGGGTGGAGAAACTGAAGCTTTCTTT. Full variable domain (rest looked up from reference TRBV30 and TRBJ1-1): SQTIHQWPATLVQPVGSPLSLECTVEGTSNPNLYWYRQAAGRGLQLLFYSVGIGQISSEVPQNLSASRPQDRQFILSSKKLLLSDSGFYLCAWSTYRGGETEAFFGQGTRLTVV.

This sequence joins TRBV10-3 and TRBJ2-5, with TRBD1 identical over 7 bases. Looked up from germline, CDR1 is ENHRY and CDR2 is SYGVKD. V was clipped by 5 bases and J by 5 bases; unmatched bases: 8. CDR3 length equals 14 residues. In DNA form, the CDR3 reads TGTGCCATCAGTATGACAGGGTCGGGGGAGACCCAGTACTTC. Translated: CAISMTGSGETQYF.

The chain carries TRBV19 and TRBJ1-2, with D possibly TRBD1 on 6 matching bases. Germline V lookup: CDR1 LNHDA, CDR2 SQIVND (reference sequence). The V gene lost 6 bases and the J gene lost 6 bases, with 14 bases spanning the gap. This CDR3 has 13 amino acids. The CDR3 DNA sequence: TGTGCCAGTAGGAAAGACAGGAGAAATGGCTACACCTTC. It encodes CASRKDRRNGYTF.

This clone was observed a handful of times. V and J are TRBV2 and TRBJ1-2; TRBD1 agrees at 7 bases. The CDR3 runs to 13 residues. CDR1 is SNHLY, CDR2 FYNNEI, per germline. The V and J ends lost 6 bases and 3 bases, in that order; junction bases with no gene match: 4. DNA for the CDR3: TGTGCCAGCAGAGATGACAGGGACTATGGCTACACCTTC. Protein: CASRDDRDYGYTF.

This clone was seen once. CDR3 coding DNA: TGCGCCAGCAGCTGGACGGGACAGGGGGCAGACACCTTC. It codes for CASSWTGQGADTF. The chain has TRBV5-1 and TRBJ1-2; 12 bases align to TRBD1. Germline V gene lookup returns CDR1 SGHRS and CDR2 YFSETQ. The CDR3 covers 13 residues. V was pared by 3 bases and J by 12 bases, with 6 bases of the junction left unmatched.

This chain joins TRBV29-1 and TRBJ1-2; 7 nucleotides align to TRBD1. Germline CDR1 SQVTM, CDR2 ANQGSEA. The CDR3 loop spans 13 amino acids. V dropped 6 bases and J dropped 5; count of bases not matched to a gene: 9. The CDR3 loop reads CSVGADRDYGYTF. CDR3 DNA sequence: TGCAGCGTGGGGGCCGACAGGGATTATGGCTACACCTTC.

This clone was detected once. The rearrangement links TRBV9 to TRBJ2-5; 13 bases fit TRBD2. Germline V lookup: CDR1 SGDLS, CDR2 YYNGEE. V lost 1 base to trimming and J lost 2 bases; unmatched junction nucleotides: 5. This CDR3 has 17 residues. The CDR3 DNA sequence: TGTGCCAGCAGCGTATGGACTAGCGGGAGAGGACAAGAGACCCAGTACTTC. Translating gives CASSVWTSGRGQETQYF.

The CDR3 DNA reads TGTGCCAGCAGCCTGGGGAGGGGGGAGACCCAGTACTTC. Translating it yields CASSLGRGETQYF. The J gene is TRBJ2-5, the V gene TRBV4-2, with D possibly TRBD2 on 7 matching bases. In germline, CDR1 is LGHNA, CDR2 YNFKEQ. The CDR3 loop spans 13 amino acids. V dropped 4 bases and J dropped 5 bases, with 11 bases sitting between them.

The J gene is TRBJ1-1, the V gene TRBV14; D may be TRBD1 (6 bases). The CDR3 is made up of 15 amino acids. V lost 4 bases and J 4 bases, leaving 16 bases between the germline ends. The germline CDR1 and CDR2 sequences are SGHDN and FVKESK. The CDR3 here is CASSLYGGGGTEAFF. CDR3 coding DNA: TGTGCCAGCAGCCTATATGGTGGGGGCGGCACTGAAGCTTTCTTT.

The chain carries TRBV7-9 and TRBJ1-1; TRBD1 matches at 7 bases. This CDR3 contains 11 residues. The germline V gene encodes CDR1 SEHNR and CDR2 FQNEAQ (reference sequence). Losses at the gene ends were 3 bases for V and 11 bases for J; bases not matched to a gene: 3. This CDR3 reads CASSFEGAAFF. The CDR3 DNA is TGTGCCAGCAGCTTCGAGGGGGCCGCTTTCTTT.

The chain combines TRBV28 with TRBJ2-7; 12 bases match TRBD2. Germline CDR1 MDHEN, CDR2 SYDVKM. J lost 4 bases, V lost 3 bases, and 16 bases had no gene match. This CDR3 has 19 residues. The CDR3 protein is CASSFRIRDLAGGLYEQYF. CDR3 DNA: TGTGCCAGCAGTTTCCGAATTAGGGATCTAGCGGGAGGGCTGTACGAGCAGTACTTC.